A single sample is the source of the 2 T cell receptor beta chains below, sequenced in a study of CD4 and CD8 cells across lung adenocarcinoma regions. TCRdb used MiXCR to reprocess the PCR reads, holding one entry per CDR3 protein. The sample holds approximately 14,000 distinct CDR3 sequences, just under 45% seen once. Sequencing was done on a sample of CD4+ T cells from the center of a lung tumor. Every receptor here comes from a male donor with lung adenocarcinoma. The CD4 and CD8 labels of this study may be unreliable.

This clonotype was observed a handful of times. The chain links TRBV20-1 to TRBJ2-1; 7 bases match TRBD2. The end of the DNA aligns better with TRBJ2-7, so the J call may be wrong. Germline V lookup: CDR1 DFQATT, CDR2 SNEGSKA (reference sequence). The CDR3 contains 13 residues. Here the CDR3 DNA reads TGCAGTGCTAGGACTAGCAGTGCCTACGAGCAGTACTTC. Its translation is CSARTSSAYEQYF.

V usage is TRBV6-4 and J usage is TRBJ2-1; no firm D call. This CDR3 is built from 16 residues. The V gene's germline CDR1 is MRHNA and CDR2 SNTAGT. V was clipped by 3 bases and J by 8 bases, with 20 bases between them. Written as DNA, the CDR3 is TGTGCCAGCAGTGAATTGACGGCTGTCCGGTTGGATGAGCAGTTCTTC. This encodes CASSELTAVRLDEQFF.